This TCR beta chain was captured by sequencing in a study of blood T cell repertoires in COVID-19. Study information: The United States, Italy and Spain supplied acute and convalescent COVID-19 samples. From T cells, B-cell-depleted T cells, or PBMCs came the material, which was cDNA or gDNA.

Per germline, CDR1 SGHTA and CDR2 FQGNSA. V trimming: 1 base; J trimming: 3 bases; junction bases outside the gene matches: 3. The CDR3 totals 16 residues. Source study methods: Using reference gene primer amplification, nucleated cell counts were estimated. Libraries were prepared by immunoSEQ multiplex PCR; TCRdb keeps only in-frame clonotypes and omits some of them. That table is the source of V, J and clone size, and D and trimming were worked out from the DNA. This sample has around 230,000 clones; approximately 87% occur once, and the top ten carry about 2.5%. Source material: peripheral blood. The V gene is TRBV7-2, the J gene TRBJ2-1; TRBD1 matches 10 bases. This clonotype was obtained from a woman aged 70-85 years with active or convalescent COVID-19. Here the CDR3 reads CASSLGGQGNYNEQFF. The CDR3 DNA reads TGTGCCAGCAGCTTAGGGGGACAGGGGAACTACAATGAGCAGTTCTTC.